The T cell receptor (beta chain) under discussion was sequenced for a study of CD8+CD57+ T cells in acquired aplastic anemia. Across the study: DNA from sorted CD4+ and CD8+ cells averaged around 3 ug.

This clonotype was counted at least ten times. All patients picked for sequencing had shown, by flow cytometry, an expansion of CD8+CD57+ cells. Blood came from patients not yet given any therapy. TCR beta VDJ and CDR3 profiles were obtained from a genomic DNA template. Each CDR3 protein gets one entry after TCRdb re-called the reads with MiXCR. The sample contains about 190,000 distinct CDR3 sequences, roughly half of which appear only once. V lost 5 bases, J lost 3 bases, and 13 bases stayed unmatched. The CDR3 has 17 amino acids. Germline CDR1 is SGHRS and CDR2 is YFSETQ. The receptor's source is a human donor with aplastic anemia. The chain joins TRBV5-1 to TRBJ2-7, with TRBD2 matching 11 bases. Material: sorted CD4+, CD8+, or CD8+CD57+ T cells (not recorded which) from PBMCs. As DNA, the CDR3 is TGCGCCAGCAGGACACTAGCGGGAGAATCCCCAGGCTACGAGCAGTACTTC. Encoded protein: CASRTLAGESPGYEQYF. The entire variable domain, with the rest obtained from reference TRBV5-1 and TRBJ2-7, is as follows: KAGVTQTPRYLIKTRGQQVTLSCSPISGHRSVSWYQQTPGQGLQFLFEYFSETQRNKGNFPGRFSGRQFSNSRSEMNVSTLELGDSALYLCASRTLAGESPGYEQYFGPGTRLTVT.